The present entry profiles one TCR beta chain with its context. The data belong to a study of control samples from healthy donors and cancer patients. This CDR3 region has 15 residues. Germline CDR1 LNHDA, CDR2 SQIVND (reference sequence). Unmatched junction bases numbered 10, after V lost 8 bases and J lost 2 bases. Sequenced by immunoSEQ multiplex PCR; TCRdb stores in-frame clones only, minus some. The sample has 73,000 or so clones, about 90% seen once; the top ten hold about 4%. This sequence was found in a woman aged 45-65 years in good health. Material for sequencing was blood. The chain recombines TRBV19 with TRBJ2-7, with TRBD2 identical over 9 bases. The CDR3 spells CASRLEAGGTYEQYF. DNA of the CDR3: TGTGCCAGTCGTCTGGAAGCGGGAGGAACCTACGAGCAGTACTTC.